The 4 T cell receptor beta chains presented below share a single source sample, sequenced in a study of breast tumors, draining lymph nodes, adjacent tissues. TCRdb re-called the multiplex PCR reads through MiXCR, storing one row per CDR3 protein. The profile shows about 230,000 distinct CDR3 sequences, about a third of them singletons. Breast cancer patients provided tissue from their axillary draining lymph nodes. Sequenced: axillary lymph node tissue. The receptors were sampled from a female donor with breast cancer. Some clones in this sample may be carry-over from other donors' samples.

At least ten counts were recorded for this clonotype. V usage is TRBV13 and J usage is TRBJ2-7; 8 nucleotides agree with TRBD2. The CDR3 covers 16 residues. V lost 5 bases and J lost 5; bases outside the gene matches: 14. Germline V gives CDR1 PRHDT, CDR2 FYEKMQ (reference sequence). The CDR3 reads CASSPRLSGTRNEQYF. The CDR3, as DNA: TGTGCCAGCAGCCCCAGGCTCTCCGGGACTAGGAACGAGCAGTACTTC.

The rearrangement joins TRBV5-1 to TRBJ1-2; perhaps TRBD1 as D (5 bases). CDR3 length equals 13 residues. V lost 2 bases, J lost 6 bases, and 11 bases lay in between. CDR1 is SGHRS, CDR2 YFSETQ, per germline. In DNA, the CDR3 is TGCGCCAGCAGCTTCGTCAGGGCGGATGGCTACACCTTC. This encodes CASSFVRADGYTF.

This clonotype appeared many times. V gene TRBV2 combines with J gene TRBJ2-3; 9 bases line up with TRBD1. V shed 0 bases, J shed 3 bases, and the junction held 4 bases outside the gene matches. CDR1 is SNHLY, CDR2 FYNNEI, per germline. The length of the CDR3 is 16 residues. Here the CDR3 reads CASSEAGQGWTDTQYF. CDR3 nucleotides: TGTGCCAGCAGTGAAGCCGGACAGGGGTGGACAGATACGCAGTATTTT.

The chain carries TRBV9 and TRBJ2-5, with 14 bases identical to TRBD2. The length of the CDR3 is 16 residues. Germline V gene sequence: CDR1 SGDLS, CDR2 YYNGEE. V gave up 4 bases and J gave up 5 bases; unmatched junction bases: 7. The chain's CDR3 is CASSPGTSGRFETQYF. The CDR3 region has the DNA TGTGCCAGCAGCCCCGGGACTAGCGGGAGATTTGAGACCCAGTACTTC.